This record looks at one T cell receptor (beta chain) sequence and its context. All the people who gave samples were healthy bone marrow donors. This specimen belongs to a study of cytomegalovirus exposure and HLA in healthy donors. Primers: 60 Vbeta forward and 13 Jbeta reverse. Only in-frame clones appear in the TCRdb table, and some are missing; sequencing was by immunoSEQ multiplex PCR. The sample has roughly 190,000 clones, over 60% seen once. Germline assignment: CDR1 LNHDA and CDR2 SQIVND (reference sequence). The J segment lost 6 bases and the V segment lost 2 bases, leaving 2 bases of the junction unmatched. The CDR3 runs to 14 residues.

The TCR originated in a middle-aged woman in good health and CMV-seronegative. The V and J genes are TRBV19 and TRBJ1-5; 9 bases line up with TRBD1. Sequencing was carried out using PBMCs. The CDR3 DNA is TGTGCCAGTAGTATATACAGGGGGCCTCAGCCCCAGCATTTT. Its translation: CASSIYRGPQPQHF.